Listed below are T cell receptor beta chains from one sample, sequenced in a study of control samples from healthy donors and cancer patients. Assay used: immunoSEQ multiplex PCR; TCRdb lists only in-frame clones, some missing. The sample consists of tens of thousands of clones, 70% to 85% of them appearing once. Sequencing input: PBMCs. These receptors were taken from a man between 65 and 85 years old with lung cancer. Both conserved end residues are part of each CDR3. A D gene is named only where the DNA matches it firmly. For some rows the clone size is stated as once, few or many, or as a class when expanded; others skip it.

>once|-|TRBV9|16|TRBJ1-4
CASSVGGRAGNEKLFF
TGTGCCAGCAGCGTAGGGGGCAGGGCGGGAAATGAAAAACTGTTTTTT
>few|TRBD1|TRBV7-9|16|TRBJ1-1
CASSAHGQGAGGEAFF
TGTGCCAGCAGCGCCCACGGGCAGGGGGCGGGGGGTGAAGCTTTCTTT
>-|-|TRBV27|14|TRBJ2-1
CASNGGGYYNEQFF
TGTGCCAGCAACGGGGGAGGCTACTACAATGAGCAGTTCTTC
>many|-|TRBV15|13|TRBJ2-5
CATSGFGGETQYF
TGTGCCACCAGCGGATTTGGGGGAGAGACCCAGTACTTC
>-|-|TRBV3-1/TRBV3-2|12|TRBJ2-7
CASSQDRAQQYF
TGTGCCAGCAGCCAAGACAGGGCCCAGCAGTACTTC
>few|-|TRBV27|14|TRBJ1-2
CASSLGPPSYGYTF
TGTGCCAGCAGTTTGGGACCCCCTAGCTATGGCTACACCTTC
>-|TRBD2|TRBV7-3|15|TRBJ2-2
CASSSGLATAGELFF
TGTGCCAGCAGCTCCGGACTAGCTACCGCCGGGGAGCTGTTTTTT
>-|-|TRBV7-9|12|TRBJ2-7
CASSPAGVEQYF
TGTGCCAGCAGCCCTGCCGGGGTCGAGCAGTACTTC
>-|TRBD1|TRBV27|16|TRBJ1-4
CASSPRGQRFGEKLFF
TGTGCCAGCAGTCCCAGGGGACAGCGCTTCGGTGAAAAACTGTTTTTT
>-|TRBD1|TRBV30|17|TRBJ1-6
CAWSSRQGGGNNSPLHF
TGTGCCTGGAGTTCACGACAGGGGGGGGGAAATAATTCACCCCTCCACTTT
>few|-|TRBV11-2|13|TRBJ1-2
CASSYPAGDGYTF
TGTGCCAGCAGCTACCCAGCAGGGGATGGCTACACCTTC
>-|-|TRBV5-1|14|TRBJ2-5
CASSLDPGGKTQYF
TGCGCCAGCAGCTTGGATCCTGGCGGGAAGACCCAGTACTTC
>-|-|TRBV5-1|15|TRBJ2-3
CASSLDGVSTDTQYF
TGCGCCAGCAGCTTGGATGGGGTTTCCACAGATACGCAGTATTTT
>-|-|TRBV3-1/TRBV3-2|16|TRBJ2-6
CASSTYRATGANVLTF
TGTGCCAGCAGTACCTACAGGGCCACTGGGGCCAACGTCCTGACTTTC
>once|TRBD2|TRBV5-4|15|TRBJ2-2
CASSNGGALTGELFF
TGTGCCAGCAGCAACGGGGGGGCGTTAACCGGGGAGCTGTTTTTT
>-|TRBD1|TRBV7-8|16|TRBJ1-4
CASSLDRRATNEKLFF
TGTGCCAGCAGCTTGGACAGGCGGGCAACTAATGAAAAACTGTTTTTT
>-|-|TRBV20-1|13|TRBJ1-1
CSASGLRNTEAFF
TGCAGTGCTAGTGGCCTTCGGAACACTGAAGCTTTCTTT
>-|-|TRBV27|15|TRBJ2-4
CASSSTTVAKNIQYF
TGTGCCAGCAGTTCAACCACCGTCGCCAAAAACATTCAGTACTTC
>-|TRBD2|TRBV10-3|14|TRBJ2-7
CAISGTSGGKEQYF
TGTGCCATCAGCGGGACTAGCGGGGGGAAGGAGCAGTACTTC
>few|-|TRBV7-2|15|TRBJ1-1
CASSLGSGFDTEAFF
TGTGCCAGCAGCTTAGGATCAGGGTTTGACACTGAAGCTTTCTTT
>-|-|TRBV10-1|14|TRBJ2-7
CASSNRGAPHEQYF
TGCGCCAGCAGTAATCGGGGGGCGCCCCACGAGCAGTACTTC
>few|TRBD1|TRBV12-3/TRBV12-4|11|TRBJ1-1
CASSQGAEAFF
TGTGCCAGCAGCCAGGGGGCTGAAGCTTTCTTT
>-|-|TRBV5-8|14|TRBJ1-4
CASSNNGAGEKLFF
TGTGCCAGCAGCAACAATGGGGCAGGCGAAAAACTGTTTTTT
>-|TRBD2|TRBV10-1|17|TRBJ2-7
CASSENPGLAVSYEQYF
TGCGCCAGCAGTGAGAATCCCGGACTAGCGGTTTCCTACGAGCAGTACTTC
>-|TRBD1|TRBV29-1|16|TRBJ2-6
CSVGPGQGSGANVLTF
TGCAGCGTTGGTCCGGGACAGGGTTCTGGGGCCAACGTCCTGACTTTC
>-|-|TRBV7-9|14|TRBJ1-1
CASTLRDSNTEAFF
TGTGCCAGCACCCTACGGGACTCGAACACTGAAGCTTTCTTT
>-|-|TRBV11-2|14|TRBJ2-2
CASSLVPLTGELFF
TGTGCCAGCAGCTTAGTCCCGCTCACCGGGGAGCTGTTTTTT
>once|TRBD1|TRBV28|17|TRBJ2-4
CASSPRQGAKGKNIQYF
TGTGCCAGCAGTCCAAGACAGGGGGCTAAAGGCAAAAACATTCAGTACTTC
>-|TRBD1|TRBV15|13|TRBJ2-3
CATSLDRGSTQYF
TGTGCCACCAGCCTGGACAGGGGCTCTACGCAGTATTTT
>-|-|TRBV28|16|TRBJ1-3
CASSFKGGRPGNTIYF
TGTGCCAGCAGTTTCAAAGGGGGGCGTCCCGGAAACACCATATATTTT
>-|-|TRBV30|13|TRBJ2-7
CAWRRAGWDEQYF
TGTGCCTGGAGGAGGGCGGGTTGGGACGAGCAGTACTTC
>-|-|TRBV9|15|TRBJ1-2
CASSVGRMGNYGYTF
TGTGCCAGCAGCGTAGGGAGGATGGGTAACTATGGCTACACCTTC
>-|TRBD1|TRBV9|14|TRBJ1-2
CASSVAGTGNGYTF
TGTGCCAGCAGCGTAGCTGGGACAGGTAACGGCTACACCTTC
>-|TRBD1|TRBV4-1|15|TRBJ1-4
CASSSRGRSNEKLFF
TGCGCCAGCAGCTCTAGGGGGCGGTCTAATGAAAAACTGTTTTTT
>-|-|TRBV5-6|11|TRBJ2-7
CASSRMYEQYF
TGTGCCAGCAGCCGCATGTACGAGCAGTACTTC
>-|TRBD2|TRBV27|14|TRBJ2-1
CASRERGTYNEQFF
TGTGCCAGCAGGGAGCGGGGAACCTACAATGAGCAGTTCTTC
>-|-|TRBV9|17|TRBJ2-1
CASSVATGAAVYNEQFF
TGTGCCAGCAGCGTAGCTACTGGAGCGGCGGTCTACAATGAGCAGTTCTTC
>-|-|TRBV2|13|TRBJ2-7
CASSEWQSYEQYF
TGTGCCAGCAGTGAATGGCAGAGCTACGAGCAGTACTTC
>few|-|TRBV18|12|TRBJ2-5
CASSPRGETQYF
TGTGCCAGCTCACCCCGGGGAGAGACCCAGTACTTC
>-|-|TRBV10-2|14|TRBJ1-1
CASSELRWNTEAFF
TGCGCCAGCAGTGAGTTGAGATGGAACACTGAAGCTTTCTTT
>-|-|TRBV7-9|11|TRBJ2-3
CASSLLDTQYF
TGTGCCAGCAGCTTACTTGATACGCAGTATTTT
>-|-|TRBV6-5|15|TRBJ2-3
CASSRQRRRTDTQYF
TGTGCCAGCAGCCGACAAAGAAGGAGGACAGATACGCAGTATTTT
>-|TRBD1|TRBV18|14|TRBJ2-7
CASSPETGGWEQYF
TGTGCCAGCTCACCAGAGACAGGGGGGTGGGAGCAGTACTTC
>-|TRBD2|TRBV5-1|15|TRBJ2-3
CASSSVSGVTDTQYF
TGCGCCAGCAGCTCAGTTAGCGGGGTGACGGATACGCAGTATTTT
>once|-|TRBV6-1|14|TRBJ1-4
CASSDVRAQEKLFF
TGTGCCAGCAGTGATGTGAGGGCTCAAGAAAAACTGTTTTTT
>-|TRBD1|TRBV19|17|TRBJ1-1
CASSMPVPRQGNTEAFF
TGTGCCAGTAGTATGCCCGTTCCGAGACAGGGGAACACTGAAGCTTTCTTT
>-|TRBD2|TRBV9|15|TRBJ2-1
CASSVAGGRHNEQFF
TGTGCCAGCAGCGTAGCGGGGGGGCGCCACAATGAGCAGTTCTTC
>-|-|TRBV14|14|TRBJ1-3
CASSQSYSGNTIYF
TGTGCCAGCAGCCAATCCTACAGTGGAAACACCATATATTTT
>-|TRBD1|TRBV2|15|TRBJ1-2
CASSPRTGGGYGYTF
TGTGCCAGCAGTCCACGGACAGGAGGGGGATATGGCTACACCTTC
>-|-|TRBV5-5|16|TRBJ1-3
CASSLEMFKSGNTIYF
TGTGCCAGCAGCTTGGAAATGTTTAAGAGTGGAAACACCATATATTTT